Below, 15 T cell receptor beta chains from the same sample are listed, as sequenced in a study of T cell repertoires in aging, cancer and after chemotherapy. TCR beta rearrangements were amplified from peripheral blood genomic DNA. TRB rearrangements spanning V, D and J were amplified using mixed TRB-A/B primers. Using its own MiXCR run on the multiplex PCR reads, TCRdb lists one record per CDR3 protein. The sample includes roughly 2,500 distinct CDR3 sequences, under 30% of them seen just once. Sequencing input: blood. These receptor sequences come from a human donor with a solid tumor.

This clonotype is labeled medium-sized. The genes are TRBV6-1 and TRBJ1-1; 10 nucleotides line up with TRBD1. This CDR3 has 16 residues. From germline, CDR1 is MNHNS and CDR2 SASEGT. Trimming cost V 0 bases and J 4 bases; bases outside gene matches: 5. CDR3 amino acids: CASSEALGTGVTEAFF. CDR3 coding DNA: TGTGCCAGCAGTGAAGCGCTAGGGACAGGGGTCACTGAAGCTTTCTTT.

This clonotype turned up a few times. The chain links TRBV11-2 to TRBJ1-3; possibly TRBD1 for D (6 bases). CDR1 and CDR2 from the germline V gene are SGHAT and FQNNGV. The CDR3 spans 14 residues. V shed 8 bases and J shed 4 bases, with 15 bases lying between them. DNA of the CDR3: TGTGCCAGCTCGGGGGCAAGACACGGAAACACCATATATTTT. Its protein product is CASSGARHGNTIYF.

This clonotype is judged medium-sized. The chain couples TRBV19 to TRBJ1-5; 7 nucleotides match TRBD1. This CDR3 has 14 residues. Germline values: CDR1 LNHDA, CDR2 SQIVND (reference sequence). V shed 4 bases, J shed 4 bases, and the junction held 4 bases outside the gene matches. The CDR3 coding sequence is TGTGCCAGTAGTAGACAGACAGGGAATCAGCCCCAGCATTTT. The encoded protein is CASSRQTGNQPQHF.

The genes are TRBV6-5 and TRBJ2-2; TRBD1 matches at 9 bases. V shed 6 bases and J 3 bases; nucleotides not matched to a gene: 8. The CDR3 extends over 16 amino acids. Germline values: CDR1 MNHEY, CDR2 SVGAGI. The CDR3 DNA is TGTGCCAGCAGCAAACCGGGACAGGGATACACCGGGGAGCTGTTTTTT. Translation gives CASSKPGQGYTGELFF.

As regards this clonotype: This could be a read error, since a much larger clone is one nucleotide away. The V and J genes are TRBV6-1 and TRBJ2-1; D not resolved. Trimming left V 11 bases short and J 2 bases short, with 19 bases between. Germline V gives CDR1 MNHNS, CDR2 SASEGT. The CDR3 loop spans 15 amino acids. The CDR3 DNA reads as TGTGCCTGCACCCGAGCCGTGGGAACCTACAATGAGCAGTTCTTC. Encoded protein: CACTRAVGTYNEQFF.

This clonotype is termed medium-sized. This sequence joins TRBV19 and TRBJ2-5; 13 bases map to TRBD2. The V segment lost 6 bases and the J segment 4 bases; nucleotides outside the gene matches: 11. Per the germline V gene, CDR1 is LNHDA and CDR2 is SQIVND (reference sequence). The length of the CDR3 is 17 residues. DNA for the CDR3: TGTGCCAGTAGGGCCGGGAGACTAGCGGGAGGAGTAGAGACCCAGTACTTC. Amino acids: CASRAGRLAGGVETQYF.

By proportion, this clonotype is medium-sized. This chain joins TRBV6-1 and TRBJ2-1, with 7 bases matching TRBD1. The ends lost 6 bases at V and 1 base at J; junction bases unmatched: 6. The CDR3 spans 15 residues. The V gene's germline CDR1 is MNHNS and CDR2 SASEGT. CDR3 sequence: CASRAWTGSYNEQFF. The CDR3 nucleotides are TGTGCCAGCAGGGCTTGGACAGGATCCTACAATGAGCAGTTCTTC.

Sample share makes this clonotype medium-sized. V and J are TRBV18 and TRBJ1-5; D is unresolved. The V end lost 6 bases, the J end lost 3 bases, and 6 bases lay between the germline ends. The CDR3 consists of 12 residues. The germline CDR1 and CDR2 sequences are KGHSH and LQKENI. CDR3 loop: CASSPYNQPQHF. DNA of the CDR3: TGTGCCAGCTCCCCGTACAATCAGCCCCAGCATTTT. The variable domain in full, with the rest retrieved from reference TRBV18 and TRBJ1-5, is NAGVMQNPRHLVRRRGQEARLRCSPMKGHSHVYWYRQLPEEGLKFMVYLQKENIIDESGMPKERFSAEFPKEGPSILRIQQVVRGDSAAYFCASSPYNQPQHFGDGTRLSIL.

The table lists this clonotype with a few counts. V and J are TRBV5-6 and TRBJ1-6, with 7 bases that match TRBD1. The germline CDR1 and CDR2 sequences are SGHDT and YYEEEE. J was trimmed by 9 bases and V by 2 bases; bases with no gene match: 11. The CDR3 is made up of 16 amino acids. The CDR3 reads CASSFNTGALRSPLHF. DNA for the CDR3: TGTGCCAGCAGCTTTAATACAGGGGCCCTCCGTTCACCCCTCCACTTT.

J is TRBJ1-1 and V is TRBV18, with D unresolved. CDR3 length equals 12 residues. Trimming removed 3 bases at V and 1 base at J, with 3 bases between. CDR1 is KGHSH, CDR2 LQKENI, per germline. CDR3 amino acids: CASSPTNTEAFF. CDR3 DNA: TGTGCCAGCTCACCGACGAACACTGAAGCTTTCTTT.

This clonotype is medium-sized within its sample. The CDR3 reads CASSYSPAGTPYNEQFF. DNA for the CDR3: TGTGCCAGCAGTTACTCTCCAGCCGGGACACCGTACAATGAGCAGTTCTTC. This chain joins TRBV6-5 and TRBJ2-1, with D tentatively TRBD1 (6 bases). The CDR3 length is 17 residues. The V end was cut by 0 bases, the J end by 4 bases, with 16 bases between. Per germline, CDR1 MNHEY and CDR2 SVGAGI.

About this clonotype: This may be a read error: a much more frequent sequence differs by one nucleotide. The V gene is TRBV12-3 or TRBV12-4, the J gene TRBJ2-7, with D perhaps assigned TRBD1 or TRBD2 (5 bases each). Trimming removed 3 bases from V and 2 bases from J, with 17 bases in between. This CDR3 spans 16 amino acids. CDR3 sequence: CASSFKIMGRAYEQYF. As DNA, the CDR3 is TGTGCCAGCAGTTTCAAAATCATGGGACGGGCCTACGAGCAGTACTTC.

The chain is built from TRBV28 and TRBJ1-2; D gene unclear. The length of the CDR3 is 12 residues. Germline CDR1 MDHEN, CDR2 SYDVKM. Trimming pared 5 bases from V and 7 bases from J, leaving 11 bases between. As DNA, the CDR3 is TGTGCCAGCAGTAAGGGAGCGGGTGGCTACACCTTC. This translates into CASSKGAGGYTF.

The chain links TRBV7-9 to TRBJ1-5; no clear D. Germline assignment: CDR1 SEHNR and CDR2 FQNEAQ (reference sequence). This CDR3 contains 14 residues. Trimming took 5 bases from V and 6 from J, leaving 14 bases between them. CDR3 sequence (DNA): TGTGCCAGCAGCCGAGAGATAGCCGGTCAGCCCCAGCATTTT. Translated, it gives CASSREIAGQPQHF.

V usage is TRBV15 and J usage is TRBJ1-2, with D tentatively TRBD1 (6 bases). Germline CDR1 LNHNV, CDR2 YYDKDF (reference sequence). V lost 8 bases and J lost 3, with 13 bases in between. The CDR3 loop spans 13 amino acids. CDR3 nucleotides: TGTGCCACCGCACGACAGGTCGACTATGGCTACACCTTC. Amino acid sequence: CATARQVDYGYTF.